This TCR beta chain was recorded in a study of blood T cell repertoires in COVID-19. In the study overall: Sites in the United States, Italy and Spain provided acute and convalescent COVID-19 samples. T cells, B-cell-depleted T cells, or PBMCs supplied cDNA or gDNA.

In the original workflow: Reference gene primers were amplified, and this amplification served to estimate nucleated cell counts. The assay was immunoSEQ multiplex PCR, and TCRdb's table has in-frame clones only and misses some. V and J calls and clone size are copied from that table; D and trimming were computed from the DNA. This sample has about 140,000 clones; about nine tenths occur once, and the top ten carry over 0.75%. This clone occurred once. This sequence originates from a woman aged 45-60 years with acute or convalescent COVID-19. The specimen sequenced was peripheral blood.

The CDR3 reads CASSNYRDRDETQYF. The DNA for the CDR3 is TGTGCCAGCAGCAACTACCGGGACAGGGACGAGACCCAGTACTTC. This chain connects TRBV3-1 (or the pseudogene TRBV3-2) to TRBJ2-5; the match to TRBD1 covers 9 bases. This CDR3 region has 15 residues. Germline trimming cut 5 bases from V and 5 bases from J; bases unmatched to any gene: 9. The germline gives CDR1 LGHDT, CDR2 YNNKEL (reference sequence).